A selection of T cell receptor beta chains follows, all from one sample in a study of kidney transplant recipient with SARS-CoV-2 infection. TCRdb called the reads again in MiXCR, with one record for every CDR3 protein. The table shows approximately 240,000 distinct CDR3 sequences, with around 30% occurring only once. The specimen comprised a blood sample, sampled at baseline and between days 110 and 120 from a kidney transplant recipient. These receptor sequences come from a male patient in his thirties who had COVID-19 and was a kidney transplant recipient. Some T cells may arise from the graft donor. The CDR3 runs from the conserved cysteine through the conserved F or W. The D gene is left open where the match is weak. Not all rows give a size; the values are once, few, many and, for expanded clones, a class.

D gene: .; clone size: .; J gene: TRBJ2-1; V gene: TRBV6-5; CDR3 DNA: TGTGCCAGCAGTTCGGGACACAGCAACAATGAGCAGTTCTTC; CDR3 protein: CASSSGHSNNEQFF
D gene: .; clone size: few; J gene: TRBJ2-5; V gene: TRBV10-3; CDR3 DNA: TGTGCCATCAGTGAGAGGGGGGGGCTAGGAGAGACCCAGTACTTC; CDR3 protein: CAISERGGLGETQYF
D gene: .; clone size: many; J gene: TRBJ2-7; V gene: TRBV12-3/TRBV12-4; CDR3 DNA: TGTGCCAGCAGTCAAGGAAGGACGTCCGAGCAGTACTTC; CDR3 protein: CASSQGRTSEQYF
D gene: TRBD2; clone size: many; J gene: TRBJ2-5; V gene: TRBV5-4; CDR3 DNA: TGTGCCAGCAGCTCCTCTAGCGGGAGTGTAAAAGAGACCCAGTACTTC; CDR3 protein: CASSSSSGSVKETQYF
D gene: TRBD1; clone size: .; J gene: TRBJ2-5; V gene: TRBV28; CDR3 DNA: TGTGCCAGCAGTTCCCTAGACCCACAGGGGGCCGTGTACCAAGAGACCCAGTACTTC; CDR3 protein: CASSSLDPQGAVYQETQYF
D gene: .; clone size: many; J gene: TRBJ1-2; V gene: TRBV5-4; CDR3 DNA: TGTGCCAGCAGGACGGGCGTACCAGGAAAGACCTATGGCTACACCTTC; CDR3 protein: CASRTGVPGKTYGYTF
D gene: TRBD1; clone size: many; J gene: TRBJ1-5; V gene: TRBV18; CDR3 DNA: TGTGCCAGCTCGTACCGGACAGGGGCAAATCAGCCCCAGCATTTT; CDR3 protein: CASSYRTGANQPQHF
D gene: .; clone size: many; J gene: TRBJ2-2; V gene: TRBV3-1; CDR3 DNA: TGTGCCAGCAGCCCGATCGATCCCATTTCAGGCTTGACCGGGGAGCTGTTTTTT; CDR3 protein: CASSPIDPISGLTGELFF
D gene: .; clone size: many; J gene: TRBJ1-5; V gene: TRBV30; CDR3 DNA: TGTGCCTGGAGCCCAGGGCTCTCTAATCAGCCCCAGCATTTT; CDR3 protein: CAWSPGLSNQPQHF
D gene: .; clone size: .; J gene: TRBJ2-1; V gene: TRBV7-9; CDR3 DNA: TGTGCCAGCAGCTTCCAGCGTGGCGATGAGCAGTTCTTC; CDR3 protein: CASSFQRGDEQFF
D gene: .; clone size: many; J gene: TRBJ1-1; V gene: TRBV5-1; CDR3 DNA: TGCGCCAGCACCCCAGGATCGAACACTGAAGCTTTCTTT; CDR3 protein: CASTPGSNTEAFF
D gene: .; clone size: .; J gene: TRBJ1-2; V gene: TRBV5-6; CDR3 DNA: TGTGCCAGCAGCTTGAGGCGTCTGAGGGGTTTGGACTATGGCAACACCTTC; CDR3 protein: CASSLRRLRGLDYGNTF
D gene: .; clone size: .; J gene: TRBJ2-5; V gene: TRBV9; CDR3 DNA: TGTGCCAGCAGCGTAGTCGGGCAGGGCGGCGAGACCCAGTACTTC; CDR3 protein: CASSVVGQGGETQYF
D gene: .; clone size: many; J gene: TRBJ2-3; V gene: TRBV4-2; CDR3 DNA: TGTGCCAGCAGCCAAGACCAGGACAATCCTAGCACAGATACGCAGTATTTT; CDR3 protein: CASSQDQDNPSTDTQYF
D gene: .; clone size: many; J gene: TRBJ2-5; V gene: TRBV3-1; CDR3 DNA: TGTGCCAGCAGCGTCTTAGGTCCCATTTCTTTCTCTGAGACCCAGTACTTC; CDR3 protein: CASSVLGPISFSETQYF
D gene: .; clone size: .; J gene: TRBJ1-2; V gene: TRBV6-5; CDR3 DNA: TGTGCCGGCAGTGAGTTTTGGGAATGTAGAAAGACCTATGGCTACACCTTC; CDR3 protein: CAGSEFWECRKTYGYTF
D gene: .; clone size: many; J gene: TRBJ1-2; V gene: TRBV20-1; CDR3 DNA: TGCAGTGCTTTATGTACGCTGTTTCGAAAGACCTATGGCTACACCTTC; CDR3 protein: CSALCTLFRKTYGYTF
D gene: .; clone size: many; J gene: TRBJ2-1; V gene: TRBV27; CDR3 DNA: TGTGCCAGCAGTTTAGGTAATGAGCAGTTCTTC; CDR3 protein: CASSLGNEQFF
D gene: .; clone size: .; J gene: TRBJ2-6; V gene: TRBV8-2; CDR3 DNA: TGTGGCAGGCCGAGTAGGATGACACAAAGTCGGGCCAACGTCCTGACTTTC; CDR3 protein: CGRPSRMTQSRANVLTF
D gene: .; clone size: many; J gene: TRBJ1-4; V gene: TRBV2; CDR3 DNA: TGTGCCAGCAGTGAGATACAGGGTGCTAATGAAAAACTGTTTTTT; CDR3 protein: CASSEIQGANEKLFF
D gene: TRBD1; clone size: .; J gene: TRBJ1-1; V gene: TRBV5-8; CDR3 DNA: TGTGCCAGCAACTTAGACAGGGTGGGCACTGAAGCTTTCTTT; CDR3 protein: CASNLDRVGTEAFF
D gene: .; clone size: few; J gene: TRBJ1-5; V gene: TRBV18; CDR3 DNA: TGTGCCAGCTCACCAGGGCAGGGCACTCTTGGGCCCCAGCATTTT; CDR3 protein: CASSPGQGTLGPQHF
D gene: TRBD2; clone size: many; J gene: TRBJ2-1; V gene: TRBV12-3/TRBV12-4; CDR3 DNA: TGTGCCAGCAGTTTCTCAGCGGGAGCGGCGGAGGAGCAGTTCTTC; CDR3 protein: CASSFSAGAAEEQFF
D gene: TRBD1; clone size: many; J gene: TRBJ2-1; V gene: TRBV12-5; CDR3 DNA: TGTGCTAGTGGTTTGCCCACGGGACAGGGATACTATGAGCAGTTCTTC; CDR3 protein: CASGLPTGQGYYEQFF
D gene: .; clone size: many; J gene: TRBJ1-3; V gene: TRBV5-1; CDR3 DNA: TGCGCCAGCAGCTTGCCCAGCTCTGGAAACACCATATATTTT; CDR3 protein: CASSLPSSGNTIYF
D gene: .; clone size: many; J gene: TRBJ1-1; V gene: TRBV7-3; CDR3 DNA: TGTGCCAGCAGCTCACAGGGAACTGAAGCTTTCTTT; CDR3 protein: CASSSQGTEAFF
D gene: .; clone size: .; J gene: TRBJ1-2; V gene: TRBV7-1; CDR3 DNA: TGTGTCAGCAGCCTAAGTGGTCACGAGGGAAAGACCTATGGCTACACCTTC; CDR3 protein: CVSSLSGHEGKTYGYTF
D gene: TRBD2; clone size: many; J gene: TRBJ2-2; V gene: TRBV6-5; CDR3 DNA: TGTGCCAGCAGTTATTTCTCTAGCGGGAGGGCCGGGGAGCTGTTTTTT; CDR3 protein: CASSYFSSGRAGELFF
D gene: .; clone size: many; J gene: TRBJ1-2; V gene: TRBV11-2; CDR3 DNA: TGTGCCAGCAGCCAAACTAAAACAAGCAGAAAGACCTATGGCTACACCTTC; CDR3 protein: CASSQTKTSRKTYGYTF
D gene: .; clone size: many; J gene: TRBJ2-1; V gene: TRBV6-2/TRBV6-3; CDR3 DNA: TGTGCCAGCAGTTACCAGGACTACAATGAGCAGTTCTTC; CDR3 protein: CASSYQDYNEQFF
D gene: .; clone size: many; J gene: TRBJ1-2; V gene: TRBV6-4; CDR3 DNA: TGTGCCAGCAGTCGGCCTACCTCACACGGAAAGACCTATGGCTACACCTTC; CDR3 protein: CASSRPTSHGKTYGYTF
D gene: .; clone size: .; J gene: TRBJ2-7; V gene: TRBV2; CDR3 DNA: TGTGCCAGCATGGACGCCTCCCACGAGCAGTACTTC; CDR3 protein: CASMDASHEQYF
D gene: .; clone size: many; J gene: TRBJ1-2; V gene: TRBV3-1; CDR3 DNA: TGTGCCAGCAGCCAGACATTCACCCTTCGAAAGACCTATGGCTACACCTTC; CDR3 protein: CASSQTFTLRKTYGYTF
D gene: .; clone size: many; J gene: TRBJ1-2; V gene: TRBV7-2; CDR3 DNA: TGTGCCAGCAGCGCTCGTGGCAGAGACGGAAAGACCTATGGCTACACCTTC; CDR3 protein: CASSARGRDGKTYGYTF
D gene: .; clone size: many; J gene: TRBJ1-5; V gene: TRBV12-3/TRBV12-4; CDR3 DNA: TGTGCCAGCAGTTCTAACGGGCAGCCCCAGCATTTT; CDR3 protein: CASSSNGQPQHF
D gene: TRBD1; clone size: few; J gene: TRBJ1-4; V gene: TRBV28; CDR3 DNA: TGTGCCAGCAGTTCCGGACAGGGAAGGGAAACTAATGAAAAACTGTTTTTT; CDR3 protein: CASSSGQGRETNEKLFF
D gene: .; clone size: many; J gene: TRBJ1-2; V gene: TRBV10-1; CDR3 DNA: TGTGCCAGCAGTTATTCACAACGCTCTAGAAAGACCTATGGCTACACCTTC; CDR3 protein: CASSYSQRSRKTYGYTF
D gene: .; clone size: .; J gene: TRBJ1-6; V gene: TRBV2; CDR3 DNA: TGTGCCAGCAGCGCACCTAATTCACCCCTCCACTTT; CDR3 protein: CASSAPNSPLHF
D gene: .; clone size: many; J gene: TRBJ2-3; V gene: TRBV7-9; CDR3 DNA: TGTGCCAGCAGCCTTCTCGCGGGACGCTCAGATACGCAGTATTTT; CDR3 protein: CASSLLAGRSDTQYF
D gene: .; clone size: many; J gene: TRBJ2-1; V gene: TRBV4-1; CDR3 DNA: TGCGCCAGCAGCCAAGTTGGGGGGAATGAGCAGTTCTTC; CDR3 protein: CASSQVGGNEQFF
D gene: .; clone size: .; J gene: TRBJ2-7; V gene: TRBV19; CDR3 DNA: TGTGCCAGTAGCCAAAACAGGGAGGACGAGCAGTGCTTC; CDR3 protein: CASSQNREDEQCF
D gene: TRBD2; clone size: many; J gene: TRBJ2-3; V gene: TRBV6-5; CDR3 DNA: TGTGCCAGCAGTCCCGAAGTAGCGGGAGGGTTGGCAGATACGCAGTATTTT; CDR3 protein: CASSPEVAGGLADTQYF
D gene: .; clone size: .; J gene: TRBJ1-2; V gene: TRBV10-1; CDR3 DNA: TGCGCCAGCAGTGATTACAGAAGATCGCGAAAGACCTATGGCTACACCTTC; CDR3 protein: CASSDYRRSRKTYGYTF
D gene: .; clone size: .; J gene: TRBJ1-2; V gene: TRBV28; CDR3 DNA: TGTGGCAGTGAAGGACTTGATAGCCGAAGGACCTATGGCTACACCTTC; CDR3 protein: CGSEGLDSRRTYGYTF
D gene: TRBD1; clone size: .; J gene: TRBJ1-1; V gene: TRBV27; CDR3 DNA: TGTGCCAGCAGTTTATCCAGGGGGGTGATGAACACTGAAGCTTTCTTT; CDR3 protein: CASSLSRGVMNTEAFF
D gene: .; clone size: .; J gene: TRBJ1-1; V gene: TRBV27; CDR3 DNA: TGTGCCAACAGTTTAGTGGGGGGAGACCTTAAAACTTTCTTT; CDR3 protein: CANSLVGGDLKTFF
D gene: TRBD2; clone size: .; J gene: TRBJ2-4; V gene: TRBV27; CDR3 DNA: TGTGCCCCCCGGACTAGCGGGAGGTTAGAGCAGTACTTC; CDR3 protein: CAPRTSGRLEQYF